The present T cell receptor beta chain was sequenced within a study of shared clonotypes between healthy human individuals. Findings of the study overall: Roughly 5% of naive CD4 clonotypes were common to a few donors.

This clone was detected only once. Its antigen is not identified. V was trimmed by 5 bases and J by 5 bases, leaving 10 bases between them. The CDR3 runs 12 residues. CDR1 is MNHEY and CDR2 is SMNVEV in the germline V gene (reference sequence). Naive CD8 isolation took CD45RO-negative cells positively selected for CCR7 and excluded terminally differentiated effector memory CD45RA+ cells. Clones were sequenced by immunoSEQ multiplex PCR, and TCRdb holds only the in-frame ones, with some missing. The data show more than 600,000 clones, with about 91% seen just once and nearly 25% held by the top ten. The chain uses TRBV27 and TRBJ2-7; D is ambiguous. Sequenced input: naive CD8+ T cells sorted from blood. This receptor was taken from a man between 25 and 39 years old in good health. The CDR3 is CASSPRLDEQYF. The CDR3, as DNA: TGTGCCAGCAGTCCCCGGTTGGACGAGCAGTACTTC.